This T cell receptor (beta chain) was observed in a study of response to subunit inactivated influenza vaccine. Germline V gene sequence: CDR1 SGHDN, CDR2 FVKESK. V dropped 0 bases and J dropped 0 bases, with 6 bases sitting between them. The CDR3 length is 14 residues. TCRdb redid the calling of the RT-PCR reads with MiXCR, one entry per CDR3 protein. The table has around 520,000 distinct CDR3 sequences, about 25% seen once. This TCR was recovered from a middle-aged man who received an inactivated influenza vaccine. V usage is TRBV14 and J usage is TRBJ2-7; D is undetermined. Sequencing was performed on CD4+ T cells sorted from PBMCs, taken about 5 days after vaccination. The CDR3 region is CASSQDTYSYEQYF. CDR3 DNA: TGTGCCAGCAGCCAAGATACGTACTCCTACGAGCAGTACTTC.